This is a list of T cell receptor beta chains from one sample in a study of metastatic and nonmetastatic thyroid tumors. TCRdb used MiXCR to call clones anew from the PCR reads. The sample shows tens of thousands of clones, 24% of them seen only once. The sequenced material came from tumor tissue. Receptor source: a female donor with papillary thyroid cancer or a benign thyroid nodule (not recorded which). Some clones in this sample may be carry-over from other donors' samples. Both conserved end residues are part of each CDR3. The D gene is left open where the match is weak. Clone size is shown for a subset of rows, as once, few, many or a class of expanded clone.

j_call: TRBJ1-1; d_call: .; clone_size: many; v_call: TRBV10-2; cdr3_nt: TGCGCCAGCAGTGATCCGAGGGTCGACACTGAAGCTTTCTTT; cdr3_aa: CASSDPRVDTEAFF
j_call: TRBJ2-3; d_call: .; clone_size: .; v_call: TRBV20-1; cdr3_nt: TGCAGTGCTAGAACTAGTTCAGATACGCAGTATTTT; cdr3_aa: CSARTSSDTQYF
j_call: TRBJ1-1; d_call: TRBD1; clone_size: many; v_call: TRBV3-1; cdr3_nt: TGTGCCAGCAGCCCCGGGACAGCCGAAGCTTTCTTT; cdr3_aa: CASSPGTAEAFF
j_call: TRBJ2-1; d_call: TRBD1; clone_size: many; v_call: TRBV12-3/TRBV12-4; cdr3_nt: TGTGCCAGCAGTTTGGACAGGCACAATGAGCAGTTCTTC; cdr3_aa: CASSLDRHNEQFF
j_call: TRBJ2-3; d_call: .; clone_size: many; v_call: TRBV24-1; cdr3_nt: TGTGCCACCAGTGATTTTGTGGTAGATACGCAGTATTTT; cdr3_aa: CATSDFVVDTQYF
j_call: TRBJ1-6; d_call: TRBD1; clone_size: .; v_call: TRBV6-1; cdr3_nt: TGTGCCAGCAGGGGGGGACAGGGGGATAATTCACCCCTCCACTTT; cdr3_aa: CASRGGQGDNSPLHF
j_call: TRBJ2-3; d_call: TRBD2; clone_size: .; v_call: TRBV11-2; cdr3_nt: TGTGCCAGCTTCTGGGTAGCGGGGGGCCGGGATACGCAGTATTTT; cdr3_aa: CASFWVAGGRDTQYF
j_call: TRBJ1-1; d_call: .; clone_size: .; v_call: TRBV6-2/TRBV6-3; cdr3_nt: TGTGCCAGCTGCTCCTCGGGGGCTGGGAGCACTGAAGCTTTCTTT; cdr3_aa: CASCSSGAGSTEAFF
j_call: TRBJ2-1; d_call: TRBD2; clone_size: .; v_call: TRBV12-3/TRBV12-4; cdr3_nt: TGTGCCAGCAGTCCTAGCGGGAGAGGCGTTGTTGGCGAGCAGTTCTTC; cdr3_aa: CASSPSGRGVVGEQFF
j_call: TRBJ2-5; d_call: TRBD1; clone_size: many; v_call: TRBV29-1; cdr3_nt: TGCAGCGTGAAGGGGACAGCCTACCAAGAGACCCAGTACTTC; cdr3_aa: CSVKGTAYQETQYF
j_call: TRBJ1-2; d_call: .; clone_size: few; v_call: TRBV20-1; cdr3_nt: TGCAGCCACTTCCCCTGGAACTATGGCTACACCTTC; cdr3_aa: CSHFPWNYGYTF
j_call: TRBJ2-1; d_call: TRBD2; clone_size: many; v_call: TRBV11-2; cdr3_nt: TGTGCCAGCAGCCCACCGACTAGCGGGAGTTACAATGAGCAGTTCTTC; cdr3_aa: CASSPPTSGSYNEQFF
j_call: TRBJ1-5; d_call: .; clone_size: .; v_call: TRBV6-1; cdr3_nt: TGTGCCAGCAGTGAAAATTTGGGTCAGCCCCAGCATTTT; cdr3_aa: CASSENLGQPQHF
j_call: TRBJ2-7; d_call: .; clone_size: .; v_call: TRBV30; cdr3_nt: TGTGCCTGGAGCAAGGGACCGGGCCCAGCCTACGAGCAGTACTTC; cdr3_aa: CAWSKGPGPAYEQYF
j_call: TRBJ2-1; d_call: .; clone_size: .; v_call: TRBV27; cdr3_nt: TGTGCCAGCAGTGCCTCCATGATCCACAATGAGCAGTTCTTC; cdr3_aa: CASSASMIHNEQFF
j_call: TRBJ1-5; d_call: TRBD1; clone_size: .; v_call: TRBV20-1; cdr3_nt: TGCAGTGCTCTCCCTGACAGGGGGAATCAGCCCCAGCATTTT; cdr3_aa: CSALPDRGNQPQHF
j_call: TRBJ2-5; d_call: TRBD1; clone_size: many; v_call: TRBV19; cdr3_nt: TGTGCCAGTAGCCCCGGGACAGGGGGCGAGACCCAGTACTTC; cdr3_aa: CASSPGTGGETQYF
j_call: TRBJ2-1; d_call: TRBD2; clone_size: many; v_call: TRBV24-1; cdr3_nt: TGTGCCACCAGTGATTCCCAGGCGGGACTAGCTGACAATGAGCAGTTCTTC; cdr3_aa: CATSDSQAGLADNEQFF
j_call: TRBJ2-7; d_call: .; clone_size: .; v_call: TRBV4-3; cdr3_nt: TGCGCCAGCAGCCAAGATAGGGACACCATCGAGCAGTACTTC; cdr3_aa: CASSQDRDTIEQYF
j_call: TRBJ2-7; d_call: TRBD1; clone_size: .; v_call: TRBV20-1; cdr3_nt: TGCAGTGCCCGACTCGACAGGGGGCCTTTGTACGAGCAGTACTTC; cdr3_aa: CSARLDRGPLYEQYF
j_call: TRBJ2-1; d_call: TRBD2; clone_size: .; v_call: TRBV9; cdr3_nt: TGTGCCAGCAGCGTAGCGGTTAGCGGGAGAGCTGGCTCCTACAATGAGCAGTTCTTC; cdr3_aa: CASSVAVSGRAGSYNEQFF
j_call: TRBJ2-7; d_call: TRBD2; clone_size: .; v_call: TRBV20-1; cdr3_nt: TGCAGTGCCACTTATAGCGGGGGTGCCTCCTACGAGCAGTACTTC; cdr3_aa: CSATYSGGASYEQYF
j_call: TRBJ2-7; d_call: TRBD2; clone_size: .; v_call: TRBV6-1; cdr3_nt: TGTGCCAGCAGTAACCCCCTCGGGGGGGCGTCCTACGAGCAGTACTTC; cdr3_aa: CASSNPLGGASYEQYF
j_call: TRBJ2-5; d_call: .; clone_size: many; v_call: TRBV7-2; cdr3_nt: TGTGCCAGCAGCTCAGCCTACGGAGAGACCCAGTACTTC; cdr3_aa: CASSSAYGETQYF
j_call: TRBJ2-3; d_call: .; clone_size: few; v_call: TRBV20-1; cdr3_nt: TGCAGTGCCCCCGATGGGGGAGGTACGCAGTATTTT; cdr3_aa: CSAPDGGGTQYF
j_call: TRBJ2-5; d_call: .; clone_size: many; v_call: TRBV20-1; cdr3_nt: TGCAGTGCTAGTAGGGGAAGGCGAGAGACCCAGTACTTC; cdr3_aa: CSASRGRRETQYF
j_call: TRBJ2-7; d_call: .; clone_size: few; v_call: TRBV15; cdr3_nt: TGTGCCACCAGTCCGCCGGGTTGGAACTCCTACGAGCAGTACTTC; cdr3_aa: CATSPPGWNSYEQYF
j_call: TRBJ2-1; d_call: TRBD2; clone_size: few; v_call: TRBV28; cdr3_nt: TGTGCCAGCAGTCTTCGTCTAGCGGGAGTGGACAATGAGCAGTTCTTC; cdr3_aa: CASSLRLAGVDNEQFF
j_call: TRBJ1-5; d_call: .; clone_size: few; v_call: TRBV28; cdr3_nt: TGTGCCAGCAGTTTAGAAAGCAATCAGCCCCAGCATTTT; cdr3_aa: CASSLESNQPQHF
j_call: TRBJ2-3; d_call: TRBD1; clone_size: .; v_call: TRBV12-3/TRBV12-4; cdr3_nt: TGTGCCAGCAGTCCGGGGACAGGGGCGATAGATACGCAGTATTTT; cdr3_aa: CASSPGTGAIDTQYF
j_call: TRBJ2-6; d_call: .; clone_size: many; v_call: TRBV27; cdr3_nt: TGTGCCAGCAGTTTAGGGGGACTGTTTTCTGGGGCCAACGTCCTGACTTTC; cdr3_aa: CASSLGGLFSGANVLTF
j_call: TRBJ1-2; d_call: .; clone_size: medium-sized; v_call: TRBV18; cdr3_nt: TGTGCCAGCTCACCACCGGGTCAGGCGGCCTCCTACACCTTC; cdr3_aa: CASSPPGQAASYTF
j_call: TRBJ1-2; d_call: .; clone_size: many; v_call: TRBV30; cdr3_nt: TGTGCCTGGAGTGTACTTAACAGCTCTAACTATGGCTACACCTTC; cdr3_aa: CAWSVLNSSNYGYTF
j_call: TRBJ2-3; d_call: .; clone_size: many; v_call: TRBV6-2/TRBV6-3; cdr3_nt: TGTGCCAGCAGCCGGATCCAATTCACAAGCACAGATACGCAGTATTTT; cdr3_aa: CASSRIQFTSTDTQYF
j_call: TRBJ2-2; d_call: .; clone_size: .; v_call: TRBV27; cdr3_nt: TGTGCCAGCGGATATACGAACACCGGGGAGCTGTTTTTT; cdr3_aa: CASGYTNTGELFF
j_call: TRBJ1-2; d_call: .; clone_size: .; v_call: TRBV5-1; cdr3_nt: TGCGCCAGCAGCCTAGAAGGTTCGGGCTATGGCTACACCTTC; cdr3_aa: CASSLEGSGYGYTF
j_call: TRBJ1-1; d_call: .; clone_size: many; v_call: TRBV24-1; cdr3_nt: TGTGCCACCAGTGATCTCAAACGGGGGCTCATGAACACTGAAGCTTTCTTT; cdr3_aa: CATSDLKRGLMNTEAFF
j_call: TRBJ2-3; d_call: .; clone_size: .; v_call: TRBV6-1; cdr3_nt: TGTGCCAGCAGTGAAACGCGGACCAGAGATACGCAGTATTTT; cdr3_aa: CASSETRTRDTQYF
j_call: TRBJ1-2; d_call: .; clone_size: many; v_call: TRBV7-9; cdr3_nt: TGTGCCAGCAGCCCCTTAGGCGCCTATGGCTACACCTTC; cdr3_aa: CASSPLGAYGYTF
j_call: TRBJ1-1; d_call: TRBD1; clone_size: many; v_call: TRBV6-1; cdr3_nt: TGTGCCAGCAGGACCCTTGGACAGGGTCGGACTGAAGCTTTCTTT; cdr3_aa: CASRTLGQGRTEAFF
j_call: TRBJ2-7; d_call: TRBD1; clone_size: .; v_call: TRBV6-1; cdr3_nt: TGTGCCAGCGGGGAGGACAGGGGGTCCTACGAGCAGTACTTC; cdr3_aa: CASGEDRGSYEQYF
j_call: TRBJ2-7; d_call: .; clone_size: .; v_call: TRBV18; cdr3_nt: TGTGCCAGCTCACAGCAACAGAGCTCCTACGAGCAGTACTTC; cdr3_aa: CASSQQQSSYEQYF
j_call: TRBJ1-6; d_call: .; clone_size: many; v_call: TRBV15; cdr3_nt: TGTGCCACCAGCAGATCGGACAGCAATTCACCCCTCCACTTT; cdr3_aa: CATSRSDSNSPLHF
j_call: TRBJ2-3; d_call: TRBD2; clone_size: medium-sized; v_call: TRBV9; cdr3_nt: TGTGCCAGCAGCGTAGCAGCGGGAGTTGGATATTTT; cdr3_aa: CASSVAAGVGYF
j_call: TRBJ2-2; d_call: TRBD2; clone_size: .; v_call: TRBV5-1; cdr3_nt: TGCGCCAGCAGCCCTCTAGCGGGCCCAGTGTCTGGGGAGCTGTTTTTT; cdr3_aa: CASSPLAGPVSGELFF
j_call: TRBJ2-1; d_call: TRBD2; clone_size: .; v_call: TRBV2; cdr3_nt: TGTGCCAGCAGTGGGGCCGGGACTAGCGGAGGTCGTGGGAATGAGCAGTTCTTC; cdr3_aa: CASSGAGTSGGRGNEQFF